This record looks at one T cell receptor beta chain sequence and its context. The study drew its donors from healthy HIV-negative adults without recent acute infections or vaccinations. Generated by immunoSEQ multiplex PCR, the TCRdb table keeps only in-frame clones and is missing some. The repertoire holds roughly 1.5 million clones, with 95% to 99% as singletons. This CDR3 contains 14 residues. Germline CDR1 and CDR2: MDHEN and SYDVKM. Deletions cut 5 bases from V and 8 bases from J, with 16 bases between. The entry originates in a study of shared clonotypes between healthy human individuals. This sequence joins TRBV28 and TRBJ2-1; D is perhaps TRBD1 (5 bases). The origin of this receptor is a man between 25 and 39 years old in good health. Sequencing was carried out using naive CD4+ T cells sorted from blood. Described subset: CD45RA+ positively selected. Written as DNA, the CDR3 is TGTGCCAGCAGTGCGCGGTTGGGCAGGGATGAGCAGTTCTTC. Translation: CASSARLGRDEQFF. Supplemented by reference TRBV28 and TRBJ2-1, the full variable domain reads DVKVTQSSRYLVKRTGEKVFLECVQDMDHENMFWYRQDPGLGLRLIYFSYDVKMKEKGDIPEGYSVSREKKERFSLILESASTNQTSMYLCASSARLGRDEQFFGPGTRLTVL.